Listed below are T cell receptor beta chains from one sample, sequenced in a study of T cells in Graves' hyperthyroidism and ophthalmopathy. TCRdb passed the multiplex PCR reads through MiXCR, listing each CDR3 protein once. The data show roughly 580,000 distinct CDR3 sequences, about 15% seen once. Sequencing used blood. These TCRs come from a woman aged 25 to 39 with Graves' hyperthyroidism that later progressed to Graves' ophthalmopathy. Both conserved end residues are part of each CDR3. A D gene is named only where the DNA matches it firmly. Size values are once, few and many counts, or a class for expanded clones, and some rows have none.

J gene | V gene | clone size | D gene | CDR3 DNA | CDR3 protein
TRBJ2-5 | TRBV6-1 | few | NA | TGTGCCAGCAGTGAAGCCACTAGAGGGGCCGAAGAGACCCAGTACTTC | CASSEATRGAEETQYF
TRBJ2-7 | TRBV20-1 | many | NA | TGCAGTGTGATAAGGGGGAGCTCCTACGAGCAGTACTTC | CSVIRGSSYEQYF
TRBJ1-1 | TRBV29-1 | many | TRBD1 | TGCAGCGCTAAGGGGGACAGGGAGGCTGAAGCTTTCTTT | CSAKGDREAEAFF
TRBJ1-5 | TRBV2 | many | NA | TGTGCCAGCAGTGACAGTTATAGCAATCAGCCCCAGCATTTT | CASSDSYSNQPQHF
TRBJ2-7 | TRBV28 | few | NA | TGTGCCAGCGGGGATAACACGGGGGAGCAGTACTTC | CASGDNTGEQYF
TRBJ2-7 | TRBV20-1 | few | NA | TGCAGTGCTACTCCTTCGGGAATCTCCTCCTACGAGCAGTACTTC | CSATPSGISSYEQYF
TRBJ2-1 | TRBV11-2 | few | TRBD2 | TGTGCCAGCAGCCCTCCCGGACTAGCGGGAGGGGTGGGTACCCGGTTCTTC | CASSPPGLAGGVGTRFF
TRBJ1-2 | TRBV19 | many | NA | TGTGCCGTTGGAGCCCAGGGGCGTTGGAGCTACACCTTC | CAVGAQGRWSYTF
TRBJ1-3 | TRBV5-1 | many | NA | TGCGCCAGCAGCACCTCGGGACCAAGGAGGGGAAACACCATATATTTT | CASSTSGPRRGNTIYF
TRBJ2-5 | TRBV12-3/TRBV12-4 | many | TRBD2 | TGTGCCAGCAGTCCCCGGGGGGGTACGAGGGGACAAGAGACCCAGTACTTC | CASSPRGGTRGQETQYF
TRBJ1-5 | TRBV6-2/TRBV6-3 | many | NA | TGTGCCAGCAGTTACCCGAATAATCAGCCCCAGCATTTT | CASSYPNNQPQHF
TRBJ2-5 | TRBV9 | many | TRBD1 | TGTGCCAGCAGCTCTAATACGGGACAGGGGGCTCGAGAGACCCAGTACTTC | CASSSNTGQGARETQYF
TRBJ1-5 | TRBV19 | NA | NA | TGTGCCAGTAGTGCCCGGCCCGGGACGAGTAGCAATCAGCCCCAGCATTTT | CASSARPGTSSNQPQHF
TRBJ2-5 | TRBV5-1 | few | TRBD1 | TGCGCCACCAGACCCTCGACTGGACAGGCACAAGAGACCCAGTACTTC | CATRPSTGQAQETQYF
TRBJ2-7 | TRBV3-1 | many | TRBD2 | TGTGCCAGCGGGACTAGCGGGAGAAGCGAGCAGTACTTC | CASGTSGRSEQYF
TRBJ2-1 | TRBV6-1 | few | NA | TGTGCCAGCAGTGATAAGTACAATGAGCAGTTCTTC | CASSDKYNEQFF
TRBJ2-2 | TRBV7-8 | many | NA | TGTGCCAGCAGCCCCCGACAGGGCGGGGACACCGGGGAGCTGTTTTTT | CASSPRQGGDTGELFF